This T cell receptor beta chain was recorded in a study of control samples from healthy donors and cancer patients. The data were produced by immunoSEQ multiplex PCR, yet TCRdb's version contains in-frame clones alone and is incomplete. Of 130,000 to 150,000 clones in the sample, 90% to 95% are singletons; the top ten hold approximately 14%. The germline V gene encodes CDR1 LGHNA and CDR2 YSLEER. There are 16 residues in the CDR3. Trimming took 0 bases from V and 2 from J; bases not matched to a gene: 3. The rearrangement links TRBV4-3 to TRBJ1-2; 10 nucleotides line up with TRBD1. This TCR was sampled from a man aged 60-69 years with colorectal cancer. Material for sequencing was PBMCs. CDR3 residues: CASSQDRDRGNYGYTF. As DNA, the CDR3 is TGCGCCAGCAGCCAAGATAGGGACAGGGGAAACTATGGCTACACCTTC.